The 4 T cell receptor beta chains below all came from one sample that was sequenced in a study of vaccination and CD4 T cells after COVID-19. Oncomine TCR Beta short-read sequencing was applied to DNA from cultured CD4+ T cells. TCRdb reprocessed the PCR reads with MiXCR, giving one entry per CDR3 protein. Of more than 10,000 distinct CDR3 sequences listed, less than 70% are singletons. Specified treatment: approximately 9-day PBMC culture with coronavirus spike peptide pools or control peptides (ViraFEST assay). Their antigens are not known. The sequencing input was CD4+ T cells from blood, cultured in vitro. These receptors were collected from a human donor who had recovered from COVID-19.

In this sample, this clonotype turned up once. The chain combines TRBV28 with TRBJ1-1; 8 bases map to TRBD1. Germline V CDR1 and CDR2: MDHEN, SYDVKM. This CDR3 region has 14 residues. The V and J ends lost 3 bases and 2 bases, in that order; junction bases with no gene match: 2. The CDR3 sequence: CASSFQGANTEAFF. In DNA, the CDR3 is TGTGCCAGCAGTTTCCAGGGGGCTAACACTGAAGCTTTCTTT.

This rearrangement joins TRBV24-1 to TRBJ2-5; D possibly uses TRBD1 or TRBD2 (5 bases each). V dropped 2 bases and J dropped 6 bases, with 15 bases sitting between them. This CDR3 is 15 amino acids long. The V gene's germline CDR1 is KGHDR and CDR2 SFDVKD. CDR3 region: CATSDWGMGGQTQYF. The CDR3 DNA is TGTGCCACCAGTGATTGGGGGATGGGCGGCCAGACCCAGTACTTC.

The rearrangement uses TRBV20-1 and TRBJ1-2; TRBD1 matches 9 bases. V gave up 3 bases and J gave up 4 bases; unmatched junction bases: 9. The V gene's germline CDR1 is DFQATT and CDR2 SNEGSKA (reference sequence). The CDR3 contains 15 residues. The CDR3 region is CSARGSDRGGYGYTF. As DNA, the CDR3 is TGCAGTGCTAGGGGATCGGACAGGGGAGGCTATGGCTACACCTTC.

This clonotype showed up just a few times. This chain links TRBV20-1 with TRBJ1-5; D is undetermined. This CDR3 contains 15 residues. V lost 2 bases, J lost 2 bases, and 13 bases lay in between. Germline CDR1 and CDR2: DFQATT and SNEGSKA (reference sequence). CDR3 residues: CSARIGAGGNQPQHF. As DNA, the CDR3 is TGCAGTGCTAGAATAGGAGCGGGCGGCAATCAGCCCCAGCATTTT.